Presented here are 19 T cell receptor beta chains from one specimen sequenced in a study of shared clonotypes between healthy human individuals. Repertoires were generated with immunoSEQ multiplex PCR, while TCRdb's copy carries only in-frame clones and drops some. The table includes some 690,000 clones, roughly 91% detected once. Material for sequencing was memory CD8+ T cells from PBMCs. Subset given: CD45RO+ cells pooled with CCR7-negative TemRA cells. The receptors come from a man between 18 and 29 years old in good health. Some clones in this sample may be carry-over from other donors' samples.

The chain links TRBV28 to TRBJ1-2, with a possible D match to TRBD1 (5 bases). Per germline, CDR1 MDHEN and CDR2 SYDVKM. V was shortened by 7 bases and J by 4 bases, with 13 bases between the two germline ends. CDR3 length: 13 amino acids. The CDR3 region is CASNKDSAYGYTF. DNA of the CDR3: TGTGCCAGCAACAAAGACAGCGCCTATGGCTACACCTTC.

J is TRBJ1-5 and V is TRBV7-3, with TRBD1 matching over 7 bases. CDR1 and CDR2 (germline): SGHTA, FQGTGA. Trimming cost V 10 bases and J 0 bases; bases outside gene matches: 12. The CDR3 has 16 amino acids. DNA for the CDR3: TGTGCCAACCGTAACAGGGGAGGCTTTAGCAATCAGCCCCAGCATTTT. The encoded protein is CANRNRGGFSNQPQHF.

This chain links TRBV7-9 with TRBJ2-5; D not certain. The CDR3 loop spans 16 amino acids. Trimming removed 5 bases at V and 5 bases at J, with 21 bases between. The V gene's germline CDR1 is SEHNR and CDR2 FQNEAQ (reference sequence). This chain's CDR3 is CASSPSRKEVAETQYF. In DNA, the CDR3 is TGTGCCAGCAGCCCCAGCAGGAAGGAAGTGGCCGAGACCCAGTACTTC.

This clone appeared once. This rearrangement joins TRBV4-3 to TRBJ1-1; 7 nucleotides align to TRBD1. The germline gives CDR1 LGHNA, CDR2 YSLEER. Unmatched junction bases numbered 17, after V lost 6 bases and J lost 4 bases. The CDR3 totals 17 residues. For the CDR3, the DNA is TGCGCCAGCAGACCCGACAGGGTTGGGACTGGGAGCACTGAAGCTTTCTTT. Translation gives CASRPDRVGTGSTEAFF.

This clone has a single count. CDR3 loop: CASSFGYSNEKLFF. DNA for the CDR3: TGTGCCAGCAGTTTTGGGTATTCGAATGAAAAACTGTTTTTT. The V gene is TRBV28, the J gene TRBJ1-4; no clear D. Trimming cost V 3 bases and J 5 bases, with 10 bases left between them. This CDR3 has 14 residues. Germline V gene lookup returns CDR1 MDHEN and CDR2 SYDVKM.

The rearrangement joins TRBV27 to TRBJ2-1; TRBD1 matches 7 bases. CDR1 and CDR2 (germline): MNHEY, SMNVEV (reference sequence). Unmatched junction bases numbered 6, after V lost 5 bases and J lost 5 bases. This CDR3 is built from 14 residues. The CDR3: CASSPRTGNNEQFF. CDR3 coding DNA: TGTGCCAGCAGTCCACGGACAGGAAACAATGAGCAGTTCTTC.

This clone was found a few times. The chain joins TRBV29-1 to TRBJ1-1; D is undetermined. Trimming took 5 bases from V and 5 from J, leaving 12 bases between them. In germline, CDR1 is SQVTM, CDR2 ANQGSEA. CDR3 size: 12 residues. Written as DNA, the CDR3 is TGCAGCGTTTGCGGTCCAGAGACTGAAGCTTTCTTT. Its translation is CSVCGPETEAFF.

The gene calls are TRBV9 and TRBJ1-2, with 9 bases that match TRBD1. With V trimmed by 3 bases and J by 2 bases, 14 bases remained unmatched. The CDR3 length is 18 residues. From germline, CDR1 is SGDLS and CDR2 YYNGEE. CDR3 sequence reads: CASSGRPGQGRLNYGYTF. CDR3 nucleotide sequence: TGTGCCAGCAGCGGAAGGCCTGGACAGGGGCGATTAAACTATGGCTACACCTTC.

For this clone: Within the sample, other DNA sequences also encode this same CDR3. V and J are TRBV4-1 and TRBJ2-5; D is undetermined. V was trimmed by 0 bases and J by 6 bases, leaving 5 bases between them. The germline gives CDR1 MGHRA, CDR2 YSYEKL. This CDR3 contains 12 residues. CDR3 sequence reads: CASSQDRKTQYF. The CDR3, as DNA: TGCGCCAGCAGCCAAGATCGGAAGACCCAGTACTTC.

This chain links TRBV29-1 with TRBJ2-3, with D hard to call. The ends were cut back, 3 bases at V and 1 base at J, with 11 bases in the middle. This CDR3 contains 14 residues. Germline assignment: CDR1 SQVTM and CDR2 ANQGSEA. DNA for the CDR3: TGCAGCGTTGACTTTCTCGGGCGCACAGATACGCAGTATTTT. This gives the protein CSVDFLGRTDTQYF.

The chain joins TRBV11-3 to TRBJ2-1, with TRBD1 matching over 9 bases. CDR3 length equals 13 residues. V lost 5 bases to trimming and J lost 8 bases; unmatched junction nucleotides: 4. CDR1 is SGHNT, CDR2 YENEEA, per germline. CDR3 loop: CASSPWTGDEQFF. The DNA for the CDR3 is TGTGCCAGCAGCCCGTGGACAGGGGATGAGCAGTTCTTC.

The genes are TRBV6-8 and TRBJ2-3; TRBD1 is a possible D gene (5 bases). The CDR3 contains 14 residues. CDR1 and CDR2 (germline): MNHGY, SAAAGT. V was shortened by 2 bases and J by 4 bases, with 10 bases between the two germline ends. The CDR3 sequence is CASSYQGGADTQYF. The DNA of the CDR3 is TGTGCCAGCAGTTACCAGGGTGGCGCAGATACGCAGTATTTT.

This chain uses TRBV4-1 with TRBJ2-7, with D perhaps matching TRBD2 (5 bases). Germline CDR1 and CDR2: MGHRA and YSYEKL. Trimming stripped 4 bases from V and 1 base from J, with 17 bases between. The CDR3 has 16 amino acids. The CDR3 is CASSLLRETPSYEQYF. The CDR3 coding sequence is TGCGCCAGCAGCCTCTTAAGGGAGACCCCGTCCTACGAGCAGTACTTC.

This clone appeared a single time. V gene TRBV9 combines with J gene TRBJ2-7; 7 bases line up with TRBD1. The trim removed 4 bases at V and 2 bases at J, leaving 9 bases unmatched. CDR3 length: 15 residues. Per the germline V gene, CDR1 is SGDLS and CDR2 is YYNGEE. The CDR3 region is CASSSYPGGPYEQYF. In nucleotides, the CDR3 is TGTGCCAGCAGCTCATACCCAGGGGGTCCCTACGAGCAGTACTTC.

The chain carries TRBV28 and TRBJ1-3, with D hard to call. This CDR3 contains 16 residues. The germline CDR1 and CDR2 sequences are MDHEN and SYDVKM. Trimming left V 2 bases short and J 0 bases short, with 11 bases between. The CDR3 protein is CASSLVRPTSGNTIYF. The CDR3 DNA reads TGTGCCAGCAGTTTAGTAAGACCGACCTCTGGAAACACCATATATTTT.

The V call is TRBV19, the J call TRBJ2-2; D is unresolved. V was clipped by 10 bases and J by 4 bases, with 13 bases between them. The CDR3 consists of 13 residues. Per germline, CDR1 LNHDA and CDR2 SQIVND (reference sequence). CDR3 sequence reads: CATTRFFTGELFF. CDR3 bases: TGTGCCACTACGAGGTTCTTCACCGGGGAGCTGTTTTTT.

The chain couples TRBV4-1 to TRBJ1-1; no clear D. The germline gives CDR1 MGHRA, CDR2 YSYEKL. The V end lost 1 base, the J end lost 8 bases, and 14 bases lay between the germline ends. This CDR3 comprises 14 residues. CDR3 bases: TGCGCCAGCAGCCAAGTGGGCTGGAGACAAGAAGCTTTCTTT. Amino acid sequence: CASSQVGWRQEAFF.

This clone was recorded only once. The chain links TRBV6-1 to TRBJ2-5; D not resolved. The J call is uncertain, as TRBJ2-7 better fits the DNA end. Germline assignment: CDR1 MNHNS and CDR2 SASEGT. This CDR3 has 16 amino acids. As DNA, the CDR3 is TGTGCCAGCAGTGCTTCTATGGGCAGCCGATCCTACGAGCAGTACTTC. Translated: CASSASMGSRSYEQYF.

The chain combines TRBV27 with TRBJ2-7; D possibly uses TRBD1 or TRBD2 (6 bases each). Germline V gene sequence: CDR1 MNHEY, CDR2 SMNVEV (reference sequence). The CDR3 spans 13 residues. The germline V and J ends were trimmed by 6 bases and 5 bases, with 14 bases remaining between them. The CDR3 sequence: CASSNRGRHEQYF. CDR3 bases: TGTGCCAGCAGCAACCGGGGGCGTCACGAGCAGTACTTC.